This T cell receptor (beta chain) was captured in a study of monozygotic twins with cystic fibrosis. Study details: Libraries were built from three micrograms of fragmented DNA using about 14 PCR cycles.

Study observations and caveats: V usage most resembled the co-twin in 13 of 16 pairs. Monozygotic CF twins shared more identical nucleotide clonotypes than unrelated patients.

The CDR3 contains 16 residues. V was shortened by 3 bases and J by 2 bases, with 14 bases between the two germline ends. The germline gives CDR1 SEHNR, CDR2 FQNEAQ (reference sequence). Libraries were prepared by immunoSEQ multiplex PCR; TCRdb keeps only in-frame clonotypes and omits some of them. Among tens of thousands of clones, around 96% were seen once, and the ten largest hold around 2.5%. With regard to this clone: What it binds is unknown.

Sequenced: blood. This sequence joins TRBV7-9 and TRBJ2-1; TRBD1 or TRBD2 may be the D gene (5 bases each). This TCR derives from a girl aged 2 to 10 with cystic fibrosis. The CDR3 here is CASSFPPGRTYNEQFF. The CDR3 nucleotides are TGTGCCAGCAGCTTCCCGCCGGGACGCACCTACAATGAGCAGTTCTTC.